The sequence of this T cell receptor beta chain was determined in a study of T cell repertoires in cytomegalovirus infection. Study-level information: Both a matching HLA type and CMV infection were indicated by public TCR beta signatures.

MiXCR, applied by TCRdb to the reads, yields one record per CDR3 protein. The sample records 630,000 or so distinct CDR3 sequences, about 24% being singletons. This clonotype was seen only a few times. Its antigen is not known. Study observations and caveats: Of the TCR beta families, the public ones yielded a cumulative frequency that identified carriers of CMV plus the relevant HLA.

The receptor was isolated from a human donor in good health (CMV status not recorded). Some clones in this sample may be carry-over from other donors' samples. What was sequenced was CD8+ T cells from PBMCs.

The CDR3 DNA is TGCAGTGCTAGAGACCGGGGGACAGGGGGCTCTGGGGCCAACGTCCTGACTTTC. Its translation: CSARDRGTGGSGANVLTF. The rearrangement links TRBV20-1 to TRBJ2-6; 11 positions match TRBD1. The CDR3 consists of 18 residues. J was trimmed by 0 bases and V by 0 bases; bases with no gene match: 4. Germline CDR1 and CDR2: DFQATT and SNEGSKA (reference sequence).